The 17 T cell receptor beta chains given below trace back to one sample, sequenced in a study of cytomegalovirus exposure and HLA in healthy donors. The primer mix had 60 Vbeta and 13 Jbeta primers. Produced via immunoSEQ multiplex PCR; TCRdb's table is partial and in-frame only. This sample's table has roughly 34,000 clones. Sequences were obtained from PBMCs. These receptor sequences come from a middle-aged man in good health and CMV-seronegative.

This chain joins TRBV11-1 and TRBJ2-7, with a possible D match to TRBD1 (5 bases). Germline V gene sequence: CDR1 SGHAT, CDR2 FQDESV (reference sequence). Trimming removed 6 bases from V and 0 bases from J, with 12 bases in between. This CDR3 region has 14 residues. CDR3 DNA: TGTGCCAGCAGACCCCGGCAGGGCTCCTACGAGCAGTACTTC. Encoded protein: CASRPRQGSYEQYF.

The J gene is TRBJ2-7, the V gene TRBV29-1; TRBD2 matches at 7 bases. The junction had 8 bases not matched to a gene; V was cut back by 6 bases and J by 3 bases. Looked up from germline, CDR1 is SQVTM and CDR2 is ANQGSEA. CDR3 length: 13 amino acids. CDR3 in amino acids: CSVGPGGDYEQYF. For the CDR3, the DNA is TGCAGCGTGGGGCCGGGAGGTGACTACGAGCAGTACTTC.

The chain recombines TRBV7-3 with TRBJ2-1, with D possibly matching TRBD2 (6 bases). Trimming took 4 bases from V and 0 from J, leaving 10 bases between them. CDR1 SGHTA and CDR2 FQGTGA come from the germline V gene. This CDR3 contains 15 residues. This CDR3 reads CASSSTRSSYNEQFF. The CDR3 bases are TGTGCCAGCAGCTCGACTAGAAGCTCCTACAATGAGCAGTTCTTC.

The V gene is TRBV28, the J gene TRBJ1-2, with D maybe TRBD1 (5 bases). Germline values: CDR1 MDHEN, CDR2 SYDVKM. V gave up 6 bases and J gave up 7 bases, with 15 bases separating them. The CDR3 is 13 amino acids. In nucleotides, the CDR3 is TGTGCCAGCAGCCAAAAATCGCAGGGTGGCTACACCTTC. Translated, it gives CASSQKSQGGYTF.

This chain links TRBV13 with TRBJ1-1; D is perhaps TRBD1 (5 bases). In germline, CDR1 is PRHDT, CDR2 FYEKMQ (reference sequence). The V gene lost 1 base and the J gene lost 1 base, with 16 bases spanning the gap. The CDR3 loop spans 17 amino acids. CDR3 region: CASSLEIAGRENTEAFF. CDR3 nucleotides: TGTGCCAGCAGCTTAGAGATAGCAGGGCGCGAGAACACTGAAGCTTTCTTT.

CDR3 in amino acids: CASSPQGAWETQYF. CDR3 DNA sequence: TGTGCCAGTAGTCCGCAGGGGGCCTGGGAGACCCAGTACTTC. This chain uses TRBV19 with TRBJ2-5, with 8 bases fitting TRBD1. Germline loops: CDR1 LNHDA, CDR2 SQIVND (reference sequence). With V trimmed by 5 bases and J by 5 bases, 7 bases remained unmatched. The length of the CDR3 is 14 residues.

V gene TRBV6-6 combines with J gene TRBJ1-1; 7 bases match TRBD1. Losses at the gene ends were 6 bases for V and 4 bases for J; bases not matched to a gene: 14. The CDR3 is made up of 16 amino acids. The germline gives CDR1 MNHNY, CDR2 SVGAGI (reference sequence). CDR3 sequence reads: CASRIRQGLLTTEAFF. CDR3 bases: TGTGCCAGCAGGATTAGACAGGGCCTGCTCACCACTGAAGCTTTCTTT.

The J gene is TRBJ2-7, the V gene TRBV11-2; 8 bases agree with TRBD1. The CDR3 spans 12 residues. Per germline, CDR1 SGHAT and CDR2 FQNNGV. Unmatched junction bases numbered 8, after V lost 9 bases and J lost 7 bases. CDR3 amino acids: CASTRTGLEQYF. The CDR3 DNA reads TGTGCCAGTACTCGGACAGGGCTTGAGCAGTACTTC.

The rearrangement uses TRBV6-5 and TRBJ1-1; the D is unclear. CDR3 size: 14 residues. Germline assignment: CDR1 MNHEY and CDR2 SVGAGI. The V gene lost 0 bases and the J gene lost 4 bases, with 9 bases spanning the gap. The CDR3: CASSYSREGTEAFF. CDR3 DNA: TGTGCCAGCAGTTACTCGAGGGAGGGCACTGAAGCTTTCTTT.

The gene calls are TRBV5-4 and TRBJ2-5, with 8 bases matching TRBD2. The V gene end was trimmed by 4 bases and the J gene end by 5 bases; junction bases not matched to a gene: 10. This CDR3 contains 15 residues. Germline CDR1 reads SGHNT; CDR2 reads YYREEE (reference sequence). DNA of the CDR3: TGTGCCAGCAGCCCCCCAGCGGGAGTTGGGGAGACCCAGTACTTC. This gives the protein CASSPPAGVGETQYF. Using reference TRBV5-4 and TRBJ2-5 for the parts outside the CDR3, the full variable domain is ETGVTQSPTHLIKTRGQQVTLRCSSQSGHNTVSWYQQALGQGPQFIFQYYREEENGRGNFPPRFSGLQFPNYSSELNVNALELDDSALYLCASSPPAGVGETQYFGPGTRLLVL.

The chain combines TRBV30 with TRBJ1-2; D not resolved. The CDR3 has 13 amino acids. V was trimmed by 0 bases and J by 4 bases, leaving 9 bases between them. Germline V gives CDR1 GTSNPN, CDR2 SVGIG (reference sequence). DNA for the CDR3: TGTGCCTGGAGTGTAGGTAACAGCTATGGCTACACCTTC. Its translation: CAWSVGNSYGYTF.

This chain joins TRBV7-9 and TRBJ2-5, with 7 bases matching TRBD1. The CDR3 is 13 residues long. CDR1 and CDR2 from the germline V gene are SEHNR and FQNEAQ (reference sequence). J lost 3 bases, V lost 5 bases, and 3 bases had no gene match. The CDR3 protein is CASSPGTEETQYF. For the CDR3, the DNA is TGTGCCAGCAGCCCCGGGACAGAAGAGACCCAGTACTTC. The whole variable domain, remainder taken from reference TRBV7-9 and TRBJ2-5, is DTGVSQNPRHKITKRGQNVTFRCDPISEHNRLYWYRQTLGQGPEFLTYFQNEAQLEKSRLLSDRFSAERPKGSFSTLEIQRTEQGDSAMYLCASSPGTEETQYFGPGTRLLVL.

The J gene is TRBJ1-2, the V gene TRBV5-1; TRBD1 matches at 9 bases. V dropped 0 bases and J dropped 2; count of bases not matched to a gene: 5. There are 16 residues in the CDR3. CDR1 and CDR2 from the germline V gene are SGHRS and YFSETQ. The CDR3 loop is CASSLAGTGMNYGYTF. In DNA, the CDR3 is TGCGCCAGCAGCTTGGCCGGGACAGGGATGAACTATGGCTACACCTTC.

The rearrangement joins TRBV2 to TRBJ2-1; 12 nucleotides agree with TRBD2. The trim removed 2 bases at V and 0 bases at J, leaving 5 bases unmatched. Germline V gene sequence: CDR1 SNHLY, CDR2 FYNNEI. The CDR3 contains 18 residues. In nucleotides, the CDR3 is TGTGCCAGCAGTGAACTAGCGGGAGGGACTTACTCCTACAATGAGCAGTTCTTC. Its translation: CASSELAGGTYSYNEQFF.

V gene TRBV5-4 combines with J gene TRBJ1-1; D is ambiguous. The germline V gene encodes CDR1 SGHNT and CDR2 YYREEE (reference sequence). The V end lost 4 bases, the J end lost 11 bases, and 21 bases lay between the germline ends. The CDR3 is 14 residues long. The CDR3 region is CASSPFKEAGGAFF. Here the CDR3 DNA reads TGTGCCAGCAGCCCCTTTAAAGAAGCCGGAGGGGCTTTCTTT.

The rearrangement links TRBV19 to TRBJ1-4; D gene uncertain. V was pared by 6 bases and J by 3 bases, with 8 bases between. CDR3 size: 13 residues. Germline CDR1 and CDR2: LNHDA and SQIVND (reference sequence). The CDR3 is CASSSPANEKLFF. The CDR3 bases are TGTGCCAGTAGCTCCCCAGCTAATGAAAAACTGTTTTTT.

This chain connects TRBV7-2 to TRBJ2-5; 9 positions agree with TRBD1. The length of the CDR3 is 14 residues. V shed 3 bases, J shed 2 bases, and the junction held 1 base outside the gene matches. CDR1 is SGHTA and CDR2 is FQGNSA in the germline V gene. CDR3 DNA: TGTGCCAGCAGCTTGGACAGGGGTCAAGAGACCCAGTACTTC. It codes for CASSLDRGQETQYF.